Only a few counts were recorded for the clone carrying this TCR beta chain. Its antigen remains unknown. The data stem from a study of Tregs in tolerant kidney transplant recipients. Turning to the study itself: Related graft donors supplied nonmyeloablative bone marrow transplants, and mixed chimerism was transient. Study-level results: Findings come from small patient numbers and require larger validation. Tregs expanded with activated donor B cells seemed most donor-specific.

Using immunoSEQ multiplex PCR, the repertoire was profiled, and TCRdb retains in-frame clones only, with some absent. The sample lists roughly 99,000 clones, 80% to 95% occurring once. Unstimulated Tregs (CD4+CD25+CD127-) and CD4+CD25- non-Tregs were sorted from PBMCs. This CDR3 region has 16 residues. Germline CDR1 and CDR2: LGHNA and YSLEER. V lost 4 bases, J lost 5 bases, and 8 bases stayed unmatched. The sample consisted of CD4+ T cells from blood, taken before the transplant. This TCR was sampled from a human donor who received a combined kidney and bone marrow transplant. The V call is TRBV4-3, the J call TRBJ2-5; TRBD2 matches 12 bases. In DNA, the CDR3 is TGCGCCAGCAGCCTCCAGCTAGCGGGGGGGCCGGAGACCCAGTACTTC. It is translated as CASSLQLAGGPETQYF.